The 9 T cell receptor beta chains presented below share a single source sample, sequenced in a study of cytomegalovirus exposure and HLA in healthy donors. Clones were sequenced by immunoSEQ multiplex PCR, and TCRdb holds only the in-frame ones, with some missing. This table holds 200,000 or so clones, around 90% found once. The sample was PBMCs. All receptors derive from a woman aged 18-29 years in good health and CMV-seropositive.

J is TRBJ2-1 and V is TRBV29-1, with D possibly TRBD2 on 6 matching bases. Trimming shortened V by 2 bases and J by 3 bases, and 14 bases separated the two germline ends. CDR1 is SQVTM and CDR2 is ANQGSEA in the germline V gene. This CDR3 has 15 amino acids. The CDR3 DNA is TGCAGCGTTGAAAGCCCCGGGACTCGCTACAATGAGCAGTTCTTC. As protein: CSVESPGTRYNEQFF.

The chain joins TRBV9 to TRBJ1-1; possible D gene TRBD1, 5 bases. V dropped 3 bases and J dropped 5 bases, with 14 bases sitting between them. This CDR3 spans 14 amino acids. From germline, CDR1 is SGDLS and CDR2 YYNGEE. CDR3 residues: CASSEVGGGTEAFF. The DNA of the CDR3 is TGTGCCAGCAGCGAGGTGGGGGGGGGTACTGAAGCTTTCTTT.

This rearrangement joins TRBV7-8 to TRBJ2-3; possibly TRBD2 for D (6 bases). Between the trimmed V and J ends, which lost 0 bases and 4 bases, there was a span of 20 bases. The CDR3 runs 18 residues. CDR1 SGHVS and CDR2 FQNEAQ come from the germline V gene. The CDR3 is CASSLAGTRNGGADTQYF. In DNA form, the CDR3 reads TGTGCCAGCAGCTTAGCCGGGACGAGGAACGGGGGAGCAGATACGCAGTATTTT.

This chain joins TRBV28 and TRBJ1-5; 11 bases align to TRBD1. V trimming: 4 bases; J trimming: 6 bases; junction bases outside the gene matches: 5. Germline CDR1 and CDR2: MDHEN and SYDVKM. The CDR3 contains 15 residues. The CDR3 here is CASSWDRGSSQPQHF. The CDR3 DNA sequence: TGTGCCAGCAGTTGGGACAGGGGGAGTAGTCAGCCCCAGCATTTT. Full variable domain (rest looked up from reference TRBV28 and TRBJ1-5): DVKVTQSSRYLVKRTGEKVFLECVQDMDHENMFWYRQDPGLGLRLIYFSYDVKMKEKGDIPEGYSVSREKKERFSLILESASTNQTSMYLCASSWDRGSSQPQHFGDGTRLSIL.

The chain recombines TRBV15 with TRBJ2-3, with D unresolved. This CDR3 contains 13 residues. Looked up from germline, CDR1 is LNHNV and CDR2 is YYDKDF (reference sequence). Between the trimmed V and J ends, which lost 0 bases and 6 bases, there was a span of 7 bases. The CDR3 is CATSRDLEDTQYF. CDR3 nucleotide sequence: TGTGCCACCAGCAGAGATCTGGAGGATACGCAGTATTTT.

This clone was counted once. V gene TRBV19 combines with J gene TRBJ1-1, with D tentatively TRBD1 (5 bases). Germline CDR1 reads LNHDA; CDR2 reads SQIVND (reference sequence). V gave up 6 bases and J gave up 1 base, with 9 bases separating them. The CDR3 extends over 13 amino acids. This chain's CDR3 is CASSETANTEAFF. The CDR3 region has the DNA TGTGCCAGTAGCGAGACAGCGAACACTGAAGCTTTCTTT.

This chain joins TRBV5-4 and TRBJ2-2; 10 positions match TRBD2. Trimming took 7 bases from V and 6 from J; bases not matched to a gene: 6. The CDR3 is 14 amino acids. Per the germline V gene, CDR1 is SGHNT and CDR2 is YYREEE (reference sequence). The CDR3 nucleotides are TGTGCCAGCGTAAGCGGGAGGGCCTCCGGGGAGCTGTTTTTT. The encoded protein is CASVSGRASGELFF.

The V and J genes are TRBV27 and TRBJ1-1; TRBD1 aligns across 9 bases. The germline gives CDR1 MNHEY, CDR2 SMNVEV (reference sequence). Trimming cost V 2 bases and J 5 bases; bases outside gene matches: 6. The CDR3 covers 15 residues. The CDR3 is CASSLGGTGFTEAFF. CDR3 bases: TGTGCCAGCAGTTTAGGTGGGACAGGGTTTACTGAAGCTTTCTTT.

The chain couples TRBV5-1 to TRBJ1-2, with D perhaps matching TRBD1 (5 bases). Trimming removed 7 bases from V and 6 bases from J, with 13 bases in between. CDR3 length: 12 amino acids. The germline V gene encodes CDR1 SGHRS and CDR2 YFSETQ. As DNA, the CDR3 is TGCGCCAGCGGGGGGGGGACCAATGGCTACACCTTC. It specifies CASGGGTNGYTF.